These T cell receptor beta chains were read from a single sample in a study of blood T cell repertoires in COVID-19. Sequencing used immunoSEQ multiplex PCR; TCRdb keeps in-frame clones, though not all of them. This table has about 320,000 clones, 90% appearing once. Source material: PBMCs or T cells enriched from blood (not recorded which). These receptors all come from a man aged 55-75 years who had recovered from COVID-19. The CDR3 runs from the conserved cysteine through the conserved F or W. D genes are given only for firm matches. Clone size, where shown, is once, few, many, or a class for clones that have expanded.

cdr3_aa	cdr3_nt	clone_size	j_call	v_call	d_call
CASSYSRTGLLNTEAFF	TGTGCCAGCAGTTACTCCCGGACAGGGCTCCTGAACACTGAAGCTTTCTTT	NA	TRBJ1-1	TRBV6-2/TRBV6-3	TRBD1
CASSPGQGSTDTQYF	TGTGCCAGCTCACCCGGACAGGGCAGCACAGATACGCAGTATTTT	NA	TRBJ2-3	TRBV18	TRBD1
CASSLSFADEQYF	TGTGCCAGCAGCTTATCTTTCGCGGACGAGCAGTACTTC	NA	TRBJ2-7	TRBV7-6	NA
CASSLGFGEKLFF	TGCGCCAGCAGCTTGGGTTTCGGTGAAAAACTGTTTTTT	once	TRBJ1-4	TRBV5-1	NA
CASRWDRDYEQYF	TGTGCCAGCAGATGGGACAGGGACTACGAGCAGTACTTC	NA	TRBJ2-7	TRBV11-2	TRBD1
CASSAQEGQPQHF	TGTGCCAGCAGTGCCCAGGAAGGTCAGCCCCAGCATTTT	NA	TRBJ1-5	TRBV12-3/TRBV12-4	NA
CASSPGGSGPQHF	TGTGCCAGCTCACCGGGAGGGAGCGGGCCCCAGCATTTT	NA	TRBJ1-5	TRBV18	NA
CSTEIPAGGTIYF	TGCAGCACTGAAATCCCAGCCGGCGGCACCATATATTTT	NA	TRBJ1-3	TRBV29-1	NA
CASSSAGGADQPQHF	TGTGCCAGCAGCTCTGCAGGGGGCGCGGATCAGCCCCAGCATTTT	NA	TRBJ1-5	TRBV9	TRBD1
CASSQGRAEKYNEQFF	TGTGCCAGCAGCCAAGGGCGGGCAGAAAAGTACAATGAGCAGTTCTTC	NA	TRBJ2-1	TRBV14	NA
CASSPHRGGTYEQYF	TGTGCCAGCAGCCCACACAGGGGAGGTACCTACGAGCAGTACTTC	NA	TRBJ2-7	TRBV7-2	NA
CASSLAGNQPQHF	TGCGCCAGCAGCTTGGCAGGGAATCAGCCCCAGCATTTT	NA	TRBJ1-5	TRBV5-1	NA
CASSGGSTDTQYF	TGTGCCAGCTCCGGGGGTAGCACAGATACGCAGTATTTT	NA	TRBJ2-3	TRBV7-6	NA
CASSQDFTGDTGELFF	TGCGCCAGCAGCCAAGATTTTACGGGGGACACCGGGGAGCTGTTTTTT	NA	TRBJ2-2	TRBV4-3	NA
CASSPQPFDEQYF	TGTGCCAGCAGTCCACAGCCGTTCGACGAGCAGTACTTC	few	TRBJ2-7	TRBV27	NA
CASNPTGVNQPQHF	TGTGCCAGCAATCCGACAGGGGTGAATCAGCCCCAGCATTTT	NA	TRBJ1-5	TRBV6-5	TRBD1
CASSLAAGNTIYF	TGTGCCAGCAGCTTGGCCGCTGGAAACACCATATATTTT	NA	TRBJ1-3	TRBV5-4	NA
CASSQVGQRNQPQHF	TGTGCCAGCAGCCAAGTGGGACAACGAAATCAGCCCCAGCATTTT	NA	TRBJ1-5	TRBV7-2	NA
CASSGGADLNEKLFF	TGTGCCAGCAGTGGTGGGGCAGACCTTAATGAAAAACTGTTTTTT	few	TRBJ1-4	TRBV2	NA
CASSLAGGGTEAFF	TGCGCCAGCAGCTTGGCGGGAGGCGGCACTGAAGCTTTCTTT	NA	TRBJ1-1	TRBV5-1	NA
CATSGSGQTHEQYF	TGTGCCACCAGTGGTTCGGGACAGACCCACGAGCAGTACTTC	NA	TRBJ2-7	TRBV24-1	TRBD1
CASSQEQGFQPQHF	TGTGCCAGCAGCCAAGAGCAGGGATTTCAGCCCCAGCATTTT	NA	TRBJ1-5	TRBV3-1/TRBV3-2	NA
CASSPPLRGNSPLHF	TGTGCCAGCTCACCACCGCTCAGGGGTAATTCACCCCTCCACTTT	NA	TRBJ1-6	TRBV18	NA
CASSQDRGEETQYF	TGTGCCAGCAGCCAGGACAGGGGTGAAGAGACCCAGTACTTC	NA	TRBJ2-5	TRBV5-6	TRBD1
CASRTSLLSYEQYF	TGTGCCAGTAGGACTAGCCTGTTGTCGTACGAGCAGTACTTC	NA	TRBJ2-7	TRBV19	TRBD2
CASATGYNEQFF	TGCGCCAGCGCGACAGGATACAATGAGCAGTTCTTC	NA	TRBJ2-1	TRBV5-1	NA
CASRGTLAETQYF	TGTGCCAGCAGGGGGACATTGGCGGAGACCCAGTACTTC	once	TRBJ2-5	TRBV5-4	NA
CASSLGEISHYEQYF	TGTGCCAGCAGCTTAGGGGAGATATCTCACTACGAGCAGTACTTC	NA	TRBJ2-7	TRBV7-9	NA
CVSSPRGNEKLFF	TGTGTCAGCAGTCCCCGGGGTAATGAAAAACTGTTTTTT	NA	TRBJ1-4	TRBV12-3/TRBV12-4	NA
CASSPQRLQGAFF	TGTGCCAGCTCACCTCAAAGGCTACAGGGAGCTTTCTTT	NA	TRBJ1-1	TRBV18	NA
CASSVTGDGAGELFF	TGTGCCAGCAGCGTGACAGGGGATGGGGCCGGGGAGCTGTTTTTT	NA	TRBJ2-2	TRBV9	TRBD1
CASSLTIGQGAHSPLHF	TGCGCCAGCAGCTTGACTATCGGACAGGGGGCTCATTCACCCCTCCACTTT	NA	TRBJ1-6	TRBV5-1	TRBD1
CASIFPYREPLSYEQYF	TGTGCCAGTATTTTTCCGTACAGGGAGCCCCTCTCCTACGAGCAGTACTTC	NA	TRBJ2-7	TRBV19	NA
CASSQDRVTANTGELFF	TGCGCCAGCAGCCAAGATCGTGTGACAGCGAACACCGGGGAGCTGTTTTTT	NA	TRBJ2-2	TRBV4-3	NA
CASSLGTASTDTQYF	TGTGCCAGCAGCTTAGGGACAGCTAGCACAGATACGCAGTATTTT	NA	TRBJ2-3	TRBV7-3	TRBD1
CASSGDISGNTIYF	TGTGCCAGCAGCGGGGACATCTCTGGAAACACCATATATTTT	NA	TRBJ1-3	TRBV7-9	NA
CSVLHRAGGPVEQFF	TGCAGCGTGCTACACCGGGCGGGAGGGCCAGTTGAGCAGTTCTTC	NA	TRBJ2-1	TRBV29-1	TRBD2
CASSKTSSYNSPLHF	TGTGCCAGCAGCAAGACAAGCTCCTATAATTCACCCCTCCACTTT	once	TRBJ1-6	TRBV5-8	NA
CASRLSGQNTDTQYF	TGCGCCAGCAGGCTATCGGGACAGAACACAGATACGCAGTATTTT	NA	TRBJ2-3	TRBV4-1	TRBD1
CASSLAGGGREETQYF	TGTGCCAGCAGCTTGGCCGGCGGGGGTAGGGAAGAGACCCAGTACTTC	NA	TRBJ2-5	TRBV5-8	TRBD2
CASTGNQDTLNTEAFF	TGTGCCAGCACTGGGAACCAGGACACCTTGAACACTGAAGCTTTCTTT	once	TRBJ1-1	TRBV9	NA
CASSAQLAGDNEQFF	TGTGCCAGCAGCGCACAACTAGCGGGAGACAATGAGCAGTTCTTC	NA	TRBJ2-1	TRBV9	TRBD2
CASSYRTAINEKLFF	TGTGCCAGCAGTTACCGGACAGCCATTAATGAAAAACTGTTTTTT	NA	TRBJ1-4	TRBV2	NA
CASSYSSSYEQYF	TGTGCCAGCAGTTACAGTAGCTCCTACGAGCAGTACTTC	NA	TRBJ2-7	TRBV27	NA
CASSWGGLRSGNTIYF	TGTGCCAGCAGTTGGGGGGGACTTCGCTCTGGAAACACCATATATTTT	NA	TRBJ1-3	TRBV6-6	NA
CASSPWTGTGNTIYF	TGTGCCAGTAGTCCGTGGACAGGGACTGGAAACACCATATATTTT	NA	TRBJ1-3	TRBV19	TRBD1
CASSRAGRDLGEQYF	TGTGCCAGTAGCCGAGCGGGCCGGGACCTGGGAGAGCAGTACTTC	few	TRBJ2-7	TRBV19	NA
CASSPPIYREETQYF	TGTGCCAGCTCACCCCCGATTTACAGGGAAGAGACCCAGTACTTC	NA	TRBJ2-5	TRBV18	NA
CASSLGLGGGTEAFF	TGTGCCAGCAGCTTAGGGTTGGGGGGAGGCACTGAAGCTTTCTTT	NA	TRBJ1-1	TRBV7-6	NA